One and the same sample provided the 15 T cell receptor beta chains below, sequenced in a study of control samples from healthy donors and cancer patients. Generated by immunoSEQ multiplex PCR, the TCRdb table keeps only in-frame clones and is missing some. The sample holds fewer than 500,000 clones, around 90% seen once. Sequenced input: PBMCs. The receptors shown here come from a man aged 40-50 years with head and neck cancer.

The chain combines TRBV14 with TRBJ2-1, with a possible D match to TRBD2 (6 bases). V was cut by 2 bases and J by 3 bases, with 14 bases left in between. In germline, CDR1 is SGHDN, CDR2 FVKESK. This CDR3 comprises 16 residues. CDR3 sequence (DNA): TGTGCCAGCAGCCAAAACCGCGGGACCAGCTACAATGAGCAGTTCTTC. This sequence encodes CASSQNRGTSYNEQFF.

J is TRBJ2-7 and V is TRBV29-1, with 7 bases aligning to TRBD2. Germline V CDR1 and CDR2: SQVTM, ANQGSEA. CDR3 length: 16 amino acids. The junction had 10 bases not matched to a gene; V was cut back by 2 bases and J by 0 bases. The CDR3 spells CSVELSQAGRSYEQYF. CDR3 nucleotides: TGCAGCGTTGAATTAAGTCAAGCGGGACGCTCCTACGAGCAGTACTTC.

The chain employs TRBV9 and TRBJ1-1, with D maybe TRBD1 (6 bases). The CDR3 spans 15 residues. Germline V gene sequence: CDR1 SGDLS, CDR2 YYNGEE. The V gene lost 4 bases and the J gene lost 0 bases, with 13 bases spanning the gap. The CDR3 DNA sequence: TGTGCCAGCAGCCCCCAGGGACAAATGAACACTGAAGCTTTCTTT. It yields the protein CASSPQGQMNTEAFF.

This clone was seen a single time. This sequence joins TRBV28 and TRBJ1-1; no clear D. CDR3 length equals 13 residues. V was shortened by 5 bases and J by 4 bases, with 11 bases between the two germline ends. Germline assignment: CDR1 MDHEN and CDR2 SYDVKM. The CDR3 loop reads CASSPFHSTEAFF. The CDR3 region has the DNA TGTGCCAGCAGTCCGTTTCATTCCACTGAAGCTTTCTTT.

This clone was recorded once. The chain joins TRBV5-1 to TRBJ2-7; D possibly matches TRBD1 or TRBD2 (5 bases each). This CDR3 contains 14 residues. Germline V gives CDR1 SGHRS, CDR2 YFSETQ. With 4 bases removed from V and 1 base from J, the gap between germline ends came to 12 bases. The CDR3: CASSQGGESYEQYF. The CDR3 DNA follows: TGCGCCAGCAGCCAGGGTGGGGAGTCCTACGAGCAGTACTTC.

The chain employs TRBV27 and TRBJ2-1, with 7 positions matching TRBD2. V lost 5 bases, J lost 6 bases, and 13 bases stayed unmatched. This CDR3 contains 16 residues. Germline V gives CDR1 MNHEY, CDR2 SMNVEV (reference sequence). CDR3 DNA sequence: TGTGCCAGCAGTCGCGCGGGAGAAGTGGGGTCCAATGAGCAGTTCTTC. This encodes CASSRAGEVGSNEQFF.

The rearrangement links TRBV19 to TRBJ2-3, with D possibly called TRBD1 or TRBD2 (5 bases each). Germline V gene lookup returns CDR1 LNHDA and CDR2 SQIVND (reference sequence). CDR3 size: 14 residues. V was shortened by 4 bases and J by 2 bases, with 10 bases between the two germline ends. The DNA for the CDR3 is TGTGCCAGTAGTACTCCCGGGACCACAGATACGCAGTATTTT. Translating it yields CASSTPGTTDTQYF.

The V call is TRBV29-1, the J call TRBJ1-3; 9 bases are shared with TRBD1. With 7 bases clipped from V and 7 bases from J, the junction kept 5 bases outside the gene matches. The length of the CDR3 is 12 residues. From germline, CDR1 is SQVTM and CDR2 ANQGSEA. Here the CDR3 reads CSAATGGNTIYF. In nucleotides, the CDR3 is TGCAGCGCCGCGACAGGGGGGAACACCATATATTTT.

The chain employs TRBV18 and TRBJ1-1; a weak D match, TRBD1 (5 bases). The germline V gene has CDR1 KGHSH and CDR2 LQKENI. V was trimmed by 2 bases and J by 1 base, leaving 8 bases between them. This CDR3 comprises 14 residues. The CDR3 spells CASSPSDRNTEAFF. The CDR3 nucleotides read TGTGCCAGCTCACCATCAGACAGGAACACTGAAGCTTTCTTT.

This clone was found once. The chain is built from TRBV6-5 and TRBJ1-2; no reliable D call. The CDR3 is 13 residues long. V lost 2 bases to trimming and J lost 8 bases, with 12 bases between them. CDR1 is MNHEY and CDR2 is SVGAGI in the germline V gene. CDR3 nucleotide sequence: TGTGCCAGCAGTTACGAACAAGGGTCCGGCTACACCTTC. Its translation is CASSYEQGSGYTF.

This chain links TRBV19 with TRBJ1-4; perhaps TRBD1 as D (5 bases). V was trimmed by 3 bases and J by 3 bases, leaving 8 bases between them. This CDR3 is 14 amino acids long. Germline V CDR1 and CDR2: LNHDA, SQIVND (reference sequence). The CDR3 loop is CASSIGTSNEKLFF. Written as DNA, the CDR3 is TGTGCCAGTAGTATTGGGACGTCTAATGAAAAACTGTTTTTT. Full variable domain (rest looked up from reference TRBV19 and TRBJ1-4): DGGITQSPKYLFRKEGQNVTLSCEQNLNHDAMYWYRQDPGQGLRLIYYSQIVNDFQKGDIAEGYSVSREKKESFPLTVTSAQKNPTAFYLCASSIGTSNEKLFFGSGTQLSVL.

V gene TRBV20-1 combines with J gene TRBJ2-7; no definite D call. Germline CDR1 and CDR2: DFQATT and SNEGSKA (reference sequence). V was shortened by 4 bases and J by 3 bases, with 1 base between the two germline ends. This CDR3 contains 9 residues. The CDR3 loop reads CSAIYEQYF. CDR3 DNA: TGCAGTGCTATCTACGAGCAGTACTTC.

This clone was picked up one time. The chain has TRBV5-6 and TRBJ2-1; a weak D match, TRBD2 (6 bases). Deletions cut 4 bases from V and 3 bases from J, with 8 bases between. CDR1 and CDR2 from the germline V gene are SGHDT and YYEEEE. This CDR3 spans 13 amino acids. The CDR3 DNA reads TGTGCCAGCAGCCTGGACTACTACAATGAGCAGTTCTTC. Amino acid sequence: CASSLDYYNEQFF. Combining the CDR3 with reference TRBV5-6 and TRBJ2-1 gives the whole variable domain DAGVTQSPTHLIKTRGQQVTLRCSPKSGHDTVSWYQQALGQGPQFIFQYYEEEERQRGNFPDRFSGHQFPNYSSELNVNALLLGDSALYLCASSLDYYNEQFFGPGTRLTVL.

The chain joins TRBV6-5 to TRBJ1-5, with D perhaps matching TRBD1 (6 bases). Deletions cut 7 bases from V and 5 bases from J, with 12 bases between. Germline assignment: CDR1 MNHEY and CDR2 SVGAGI. This CDR3 is 13 amino acids long. CDR3 in DNA: TGTGCCAGCAACAGACAGGTCTATCAGCCCCAGCATTTT. Translating it yields CASNRQVYQPQHF.

The chain carries TRBV6-5 and TRBJ1-5; no definite D call. Deletions cut 6 bases from V and 0 bases from J, with 12 bases between. CDR1 and CDR2 (germline): MNHEY, SVGAGI. This CDR3 spans 15 amino acids. The CDR3 DNA sequence: TGTGCCAGCAGAGCTCACAGTTCTAGCAATCAGCCCCAGCATTTT. It specifies CASRAHSSSNQPQHF.